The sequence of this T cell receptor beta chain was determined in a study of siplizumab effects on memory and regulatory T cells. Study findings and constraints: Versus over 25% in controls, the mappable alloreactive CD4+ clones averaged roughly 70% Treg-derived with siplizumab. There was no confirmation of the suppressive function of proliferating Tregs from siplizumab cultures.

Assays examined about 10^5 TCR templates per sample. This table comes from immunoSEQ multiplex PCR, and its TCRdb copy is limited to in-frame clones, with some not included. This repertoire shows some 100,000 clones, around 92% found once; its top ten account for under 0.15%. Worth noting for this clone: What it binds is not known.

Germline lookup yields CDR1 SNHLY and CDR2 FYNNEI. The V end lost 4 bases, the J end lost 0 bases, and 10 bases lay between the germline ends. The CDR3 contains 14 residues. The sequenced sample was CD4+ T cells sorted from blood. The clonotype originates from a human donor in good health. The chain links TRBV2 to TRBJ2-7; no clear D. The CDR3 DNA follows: TGTGCCAGCAGTGGGTTCGACGTCTCCTACGAGCAGTACTTC. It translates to CASSGFDVSYEQYF.